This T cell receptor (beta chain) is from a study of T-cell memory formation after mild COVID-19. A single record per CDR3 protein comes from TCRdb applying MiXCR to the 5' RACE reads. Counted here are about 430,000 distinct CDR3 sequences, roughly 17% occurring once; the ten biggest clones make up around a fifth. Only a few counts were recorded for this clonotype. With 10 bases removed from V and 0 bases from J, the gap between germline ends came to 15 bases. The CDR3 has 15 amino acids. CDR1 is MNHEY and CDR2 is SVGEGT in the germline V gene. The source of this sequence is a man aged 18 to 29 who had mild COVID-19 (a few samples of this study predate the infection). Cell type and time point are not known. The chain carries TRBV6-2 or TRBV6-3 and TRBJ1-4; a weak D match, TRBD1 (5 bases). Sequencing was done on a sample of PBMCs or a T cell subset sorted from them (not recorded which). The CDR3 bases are TGTGCCACCCCGTTTGGGACCGCAACTAATGAAAAACTGTTTTTT. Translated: CATPFGTATNEKLFF.